Presented here are 6 T cell receptor beta chains from one specimen sequenced in a study of T cell responses to AZD1222 COVID-19 vaccine. The repertoire was sequenced with immunoSEQ multiplex PCR; TCRdb's copy has only in-frame clones and lacks some. Of 90,000 to 140,000 clones in the sample, around nine tenths were seen once. The specimen comprised peripheral blood, sampled on day 0 of AZD1222 vaccination. These receptors were obtained from an adult in good health.

Here the CDR3 DNA reads TGTGCCAGTAGTATAGAACGCCCTAGCGATGAGCAGTTCTTC. This gives the protein CASSIERPSDEQFF. This chain joins TRBV19 and TRBJ2-1, with D possibly TRBD2 on 6 matching bases. Germline loops: CDR1 LNHDA, CDR2 SQIVND (reference sequence). Trimming left V 0 bases short and J 8 bases short, with 11 bases between. CDR3 length: 14 amino acids.

This clone was counted a few times. The chain is built from TRBV11-3 and TRBJ1-4; 8 bases line up with TRBD1. The CDR3 loop spans 14 amino acids. V was pared by 5 bases and J by 6 bases, with 5 bases of the junction left unmatched. From germline, CDR1 is SGHNT and CDR2 YENEEA. The CDR3, as DNA: TGTGCCAGCAGCCTCAGGGGGCGAGATGAAAAACTGTTTTTT. This translates into CASSLRGRDEKLFF.

This chain uses TRBV10-1 with TRBJ2-1; 10 bases are shared with TRBD2. Germline V gene sequence: CDR1 WNHNN, CDR2 SYGVQD (reference sequence). V lost 6 bases, J lost 6 bases, and 8 bases stayed unmatched. There are 15 residues in the CDR3. CDR3 nucleotide sequence: TGCGCCAGCAGCGGGCAGCGGGAGGGCTTCAATGAGCAGTTCTTC. It specifies CASSGQREGFNEQFF.

The V gene is TRBV5-4, the J gene TRBJ1-2; perhaps TRBD1 as D (5 bases). The CDR3 extends over 14 amino acids. V was shortened by 4 bases and J by 8 bases, with 18 bases between the two germline ends. Germline assignment: CDR1 SGHNT and CDR2 YYREEE (reference sequence). Here the CDR3 DNA reads TGTGCCAGCAGCGGAGGGGCGGGGGGTGAGGGCTACACCTTC. Its translation is CASSGGAGGEGYTF.

The V and J genes are TRBV3-1 (or the pseudogene TRBV3-2) and TRBJ1-1; no reliable D call. Trimming removed 4 bases at V and 2 bases at J, with 8 bases between. The CDR3 runs 13 residues. Per the germline V gene, CDR1 is LGHDT and CDR2 is YNNKEL (reference sequence). CDR3 coding DNA: TGTGCCAGCAGCCCCTACCTTAACACTGAAGCTTTCTTT. This gives the protein CASSPYLNTEAFF.

The chain employs TRBV24-1 and TRBJ1-5, with D perhaps TRBD1 (5 bases). Per the germline V gene, CDR1 is KGHDR and CDR2 is SFDVKD. CDR3 length: 14 amino acids. Trimming pared 7 bases from V and 1 base from J, leaving 10 bases between. The CDR3 sequence is CATRHRDSNQPQHF. DNA for the CDR3: TGTGCCACCAGGCACCGGGACAGCAATCAGCCCCAGCATTTT.